This T cell receptor beta chain was captured in a study of spatial heterogeneity in lung cancer (dated by TCRdb to between 2018 and 2021). Concerning the study at large: Donors were some 78 patients with early-stage, untreated non-small cell lung cancer from the lung TRACERx cohort. Follow-up PBMC samples were sequenced whenever available, and the median time to follow-up was roughly 22 months after resection. Beta-chain transcripts were consistently detected in greater numbers than alpha-chain transcripts, which likely reflects a higher abundance of beta-chain transcripts. In the raw uncorrected reads, each unique combination of TCR and UMI appeared on average more than ten times. In non-small cell lung cancer, the study made a quantitative comparison of TCR alpha and beta repertoires among multiple tumor regions, matched nontumor lung and blood. TCR repertoire features were related to nonsynonymous mutation counts determined by whole-exome sequencing of tumor tissue. At surgery, hundreds of tumor regions, 61 to 65 matched nontumor lung samples and 50 to 60 PBMC samples were TCR-sequenced for both alpha and beta chains.

V is cut by 0 bases and J by 0 bases, and the space between the germline ends is 8 bases. Reading from cysteine to phenylalanine, the CDR3 counts 16 amino acids. CDR3 DNA only is kept here, 48 bases in frame from base 1. The germline V gene (reference sequence) sets CDR1 to LGHDT and CDR2 to YNNKEL. Receptor amplification or capture employed 5' RACE. The sequencer was a NextSeq 500. To allow correction of PCR and sequencing errors, the TCR library protocol tagged every TCR cDNA molecule with a unique molecular identifier. The authors' analysis ran thus. TCR identification, UMI-based error correction and CDR3 extraction were performed with Decombinator tools. Expanded TCRs were defined as those above a frequency of 2 per 1,000, corresponding to the top 1% of the tumor frequency distribution. Renyi diversity was calculated using the R vegan package after each repertoire was subsampled 100 times to 5,000 TCRs. CDR3 similarity networks were constructed using string-kernel similarity of amino acid triplets, with links drawn between CDR3s whose pairwise similarity was above 0.82. TCRdb trimmed the raw reads at Q25, called clones with MiXCR and kept productive beta chains. Rows are combined by CDR3 protein, so each entry shows the most common genes and DNA. Here the V and J calls rest on TCRdb's processing, not on the authors' analysis. The sample data list 35,000 to 55,000 distinct CDR3 sequences, and 10% to 15% of these were observed just once. The top ten constitute roughly 32% of the sample.

In its sample, this clonotype was seen a few times. What this receptor recognizes is not known. Per-base quality was not reported, and no clone a single base away is much larger than it. The time point label corresponds to: blood at routine non-recurrence follow-up after resection. For TCR sequencing, whole RNA was extracted from tumor and nontumor lung tissue, or from cryopreserved PBMC samples, and no cell sorting was done. A patient was chosen for TCR sequencing only when enough RNA was available from at least two tumor regions. The investigation overall reported the following: Only approximately 13 patients were included in comparisons of baseline and follow-up blood repertoires. Ubiquitous expanded tumor TCRs were detected in blood more often at tumor resection than at routine follow-up. Additional single-cell paired TCR alpha and beta sequencing was considered necessary to confirm, at a functional level, the hypothesis that regional TCRs recognize regional mutations.

The chain is assembled from TRBV3-1 and TRBJ2-2, with a weak D call of TRBD2 (5 bases match). The clonotype was recovered from a male donor with early-stage non-small cell lung cancer. Sequenced material: PBMCs, taken at follow-up. CDR3 sequence: CASSQEAAANTGELFF. The sequenced DNA: TGTGCCAGCAGCCAAGAAGCAGCGGCGAACACCGGGGAGCTGTTTTTT.